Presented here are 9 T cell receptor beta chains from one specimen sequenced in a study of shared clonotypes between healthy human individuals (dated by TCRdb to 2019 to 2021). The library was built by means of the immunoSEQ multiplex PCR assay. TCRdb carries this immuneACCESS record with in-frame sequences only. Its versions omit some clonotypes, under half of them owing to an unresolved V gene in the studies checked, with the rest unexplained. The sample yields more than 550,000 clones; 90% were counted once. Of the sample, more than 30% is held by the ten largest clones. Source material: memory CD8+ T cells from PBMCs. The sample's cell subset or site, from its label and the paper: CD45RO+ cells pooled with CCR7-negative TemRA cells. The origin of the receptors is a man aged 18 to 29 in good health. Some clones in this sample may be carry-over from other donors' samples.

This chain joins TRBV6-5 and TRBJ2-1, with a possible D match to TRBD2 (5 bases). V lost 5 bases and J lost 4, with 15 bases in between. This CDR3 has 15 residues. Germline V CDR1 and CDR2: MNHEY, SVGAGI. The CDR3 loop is CASSLSSLQYNEQFF. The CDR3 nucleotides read TGTGCCAGCAGTCTTTCTAGCTTACAGTACAATGAGCAGTTCTTC.

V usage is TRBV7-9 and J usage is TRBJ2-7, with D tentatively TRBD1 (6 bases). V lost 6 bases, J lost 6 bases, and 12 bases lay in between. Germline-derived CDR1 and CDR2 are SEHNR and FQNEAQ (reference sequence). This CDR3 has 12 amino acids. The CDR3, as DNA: TGTGCCAGCAGAGACACAGGGTCCGAGCAGTACTTC. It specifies CASRDTGSEQYF. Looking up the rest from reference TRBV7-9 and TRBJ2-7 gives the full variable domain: DTGVSQNPRHKITKRGQNVTFRCDPISEHNRLYWYRQTLGQGPEFLTYFQNEAQLEKSRLLSDRFSAERPKGSFSTLEIQRTEQGDSAMYLCASRDTGSEQYFGPGTRLTVT.

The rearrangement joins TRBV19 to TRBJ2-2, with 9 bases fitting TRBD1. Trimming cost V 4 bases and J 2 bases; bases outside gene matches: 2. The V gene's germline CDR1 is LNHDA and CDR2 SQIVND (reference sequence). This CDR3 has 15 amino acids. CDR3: CASSTGQGNTGELFF. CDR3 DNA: TGTGCCAGTAGTACGGGACAGGGAAACACCGGGGAGCTGTTTTTT.

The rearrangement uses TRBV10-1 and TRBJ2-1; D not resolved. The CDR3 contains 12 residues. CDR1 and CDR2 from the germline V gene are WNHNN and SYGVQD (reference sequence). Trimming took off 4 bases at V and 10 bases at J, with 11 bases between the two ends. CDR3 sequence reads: CASSGSDSEQFF. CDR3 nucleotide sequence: TGCGCCAGCAGTGGGTCGGATAGCGAGCAGTTCTTC.

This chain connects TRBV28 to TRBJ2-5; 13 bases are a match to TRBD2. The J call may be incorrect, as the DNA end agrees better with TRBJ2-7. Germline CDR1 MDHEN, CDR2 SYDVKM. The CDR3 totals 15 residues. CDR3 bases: TGTGCCAGCAGTCGACTAGCGGGAGGTCGCTACGAGCAGTACTTC. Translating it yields CASSRLAGGRYEQYF.

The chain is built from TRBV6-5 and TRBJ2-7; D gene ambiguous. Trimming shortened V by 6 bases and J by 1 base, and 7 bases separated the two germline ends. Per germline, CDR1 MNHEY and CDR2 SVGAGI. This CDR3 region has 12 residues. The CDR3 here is CASSASSYEQYF. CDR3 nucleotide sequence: TGTGCCAGCAGCGCATCGTCCTACGAGCAGTACTTC.

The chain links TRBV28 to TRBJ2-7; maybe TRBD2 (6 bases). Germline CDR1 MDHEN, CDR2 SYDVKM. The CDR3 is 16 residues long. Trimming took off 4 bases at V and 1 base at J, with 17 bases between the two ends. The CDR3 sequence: CASSSLRLGESYEQYF. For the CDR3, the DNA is TGTGCCAGCAGTTCCCTACGACTAGGGGAATCCTACGAGCAGTACTTC.

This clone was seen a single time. CDR3 loop: CASSFEPRGRGYTF. The CDR3 bases are TGTGCCAGCAGCTTCGAGCCGCGGGGGCGGGGCTACACCTTC. The chain joins TRBV11-2 to TRBJ1-2, with a possible D match to TRBD1 (6 bases). V shed 3 bases and J shed 8 bases, with 16 bases lying between them. The CDR3 covers 14 residues. Germline-derived CDR1 and CDR2 are SGHAT and FQNNGV. Full variable domain (remainder filled in from reference TRBV11-2 and TRBJ1-2): EAGVAQSPRYKIIEKRQSVAFWCNPISGHATLYWYQQILGQGPKLLIQFQNNGVVDDSQLPKDRFSAERLKGVDSTLKIQPAKLEDSAVYLCASSFEPRGRGYTFGSGTRLTVV.

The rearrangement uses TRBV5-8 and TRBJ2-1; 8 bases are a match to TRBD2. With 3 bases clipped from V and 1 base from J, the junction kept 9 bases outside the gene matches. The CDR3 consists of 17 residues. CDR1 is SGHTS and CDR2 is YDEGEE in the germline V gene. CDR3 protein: CASSSLAERESYNEQFF. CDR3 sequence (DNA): TGTGCCAGCAGCTCACTAGCGGAGAGGGAATCCTACAATGAGCAGTTCTTC.